This T cell receptor (beta chain) was observed in a study of shared clonotypes between healthy human individuals (dated by TCRdb to the early 2020s). Some background on the complete study: A few men and two women, aged 18 to 49 years, made up the cohort. To increase sequencing depth and limit assay-specific biases, TCR repertoire library preparation and sequencing were carried out by different laboratories using diverse techniques. Between about 0.8 and 9 billion PBMCs per donor were obtained by leukapheresis. The study deeply sequenced blood TCR repertoires of about five healthy adults to estimate repertoire size and the extent of clonotype sharing between individuals.

Donors were healthy HIV-negative adults with no recently reported acute infections or vaccinations. Every donor was a Caucasian adult living in Nashville, Tennessee, USA. For unsorted samples, some 100 million PBMCs were counted, and genomic DNA was extracted using the QIAamp DNA Blood Mini kit. Blood was collected by leukapheresis, and PBMCs were isolated by Ficoll-Histopaque density gradient centrifugation and then cryopreserved in liquid nitrogen vapor phase. This clone appeared a single time. Its antigen is unknown. Base qualities were left out, and no much larger clone turns up one base away. Study-wide conclusions, independent of this receptor: Pairwise subsampling led to the expectation that sequencing depth would affect the degree of clonotype sharing among donors. Sampling was restricted to blood, and TCR repertoires in tissues likely differ from the TCR repertoires found in blood. Because the study included only a small number of donors, the genetic and exposure-history diversity represented was limited.

Using the deep immunoSEQ assay, TCR CDR3 regions were amplified from genomic DNA by multiplex PCR. Genomic DNA extracted from each cell subset was distributed evenly over all wells of several immunoSEQ 96-well plates, and each plate served as one replicate. Each replicate PCR for unsorted PBMC received roughly 300 ng genomic DNA, equal to 25,000 to 35,000 T cell genomes. Ten immunoSEQ deep assay plates were used to sequence the unsorted PBMC genomic DNA. The purified libraries were quantified using a Qubit 3.0 fluorometer, sized with a Bioanalyzer 2100, and then quantified again using the KAPA Library Quantification kit. Every immunoSEQ 96-well plate was sequenced on a separate single-read 150-cycle Illumina NextSeq 550 flow cell. The study's processing was this. Because the immunoSEQ output held only junctional sequences and lacked quality scores, the filtering could not match the filtering applied to full-length reads. Sequences were annotated with PyIR, a Python wrapper for IgBLAST v1.9, and V/J genes and CDR3 were assigned using IMGT germline references. Any read was removed if the V/J assignment was weak (E-value above 1e-6), the CDR3 was missing, or the read contained stop codons, out-of-frame junctions, or ambiguous translated residues. A V3J clonotype was defined by an identical inferred V gene, J gene, and CDR3 amino acid sequence. Percentage overlap between repertoires was computed as shared unique clonotypes divided by the size of the smaller repertoire. Three approaches were used to assess repertoire richness: RTK rarefaction, the Chao1 estimator, and Recon v2.1 estimates of unobserved clonotypes. The table was pulled from immuneACCESS by TCRdb, which kept in-frame rearrangements only. Such tables lose some clones; where checked, under half of the loss comes from unresolved V genes, and the rest has no known cause. V and J calls and clone size are those listed in that table; D and trimming were worked out from the DNA. The sample table contains fewer than 650,000 clones; only one count was recorded for 76% of them. In total, the top ten clones hold roughly 13% of the sample.

From V the trimming removes 4 bases and from J it removes 11 bases, while the gene matches leave 11 bases of the junction unaccounted for. CDR1 is given as SGHDT and CDR2 as YYEEEE, both from the germline V gene. From its cysteine to its phenylalanine, the CDR3 spans 14 amino acids. Kept here is only the CDR3 DNA, which spans 42 bases and is read in frame from base 1. Recombination joined TRBV5-6 with TRBJ2-5; TRBD2 fits 10 bases in the junction. The sequenced sample consisted of PBMCs. This clonotype was sampled from a woman between 40 and 55 years old in good health. Some clones in this sample may be carry-over from other donors' samples. CDR3 reads: CASSLSLAGAEQYF. In nucleotides, the sequence is TGTGCCAGCAGCCTCAGTCTAGCGGGAGCGGAGCAGTACTTC.